The 7 T cell receptor beta chains listed next were all sequenced from one sample in a study of radiation and T cells in renal cell carcinoma. Libraries were prepared by immunoSEQ multiplex PCR; TCRdb keeps only in-frame clonotypes and omits some of them. The sample lists 140,000 or so clones, roughly 90% occurring once. The time point here: baseline pretreatment blood. Treatment indicated: 15 Gy SBRT to primary tumor, nephrectomy 4 weeks later. Sequencing was performed on blood, taken from a patient whose treatment included radiotherapy and nephrectomy. These TCRs come from a woman in her forties or fifties with renal cell carcinoma.

The V gene is TRBV29-1, the J gene TRBJ2-5; the D is unclear. The germline V gene has CDR1 SQVTM and CDR2 ANQGSEA. This CDR3 spans 11 amino acids. Trimming removed 4 bases from V and 2 bases from J, with 5 bases in between. CDR3 sequence: CSVAEQETQYF. In DNA form, the CDR3 reads TGCAGCGTTGCTGAACAAGAGACCCAGTACTTC.

The rearrangement uses TRBV19 and TRBJ1-2, with TRBD1 matching 7 bases. Germline V gives CDR1 LNHDA, CDR2 SQIVND (reference sequence). This CDR3 contains 14 residues. Trimming cost V 4 bases and J 4 bases; bases outside gene matches: 6. CDR3 sequence reads: CASSTGQALYGYTF. The CDR3 DNA sequence: TGTGCCAGTAGTACCGGACAGGCCCTCTATGGCTACACCTTC.

The rearrangement uses TRBV29-1 and TRBJ2-7; TRBD2 is a possible D gene (6 bases). Between the trimmed V and J ends, which lost 6 bases and 4 bases, there was a span of 19 bases. The length of the CDR3 is 14 residues. Germline V gives CDR1 SQVTM, CDR2 ANQGSEA. The CDR3 sequence: CSVGPRGDVYEQYF. The CDR3 DNA follows: TGCAGCGTGGGGCCGCGGGGCGATGTATACGAGCAGTACTTC.

The V gene is TRBV19, the J gene TRBJ1-4; D ambiguous. Germline V lookup: CDR1 LNHDA, CDR2 SQIVND (reference sequence). The CDR3 is 11 residues long. V gave up 6 bases and J gave up 4 bases, with 3 bases separating them. DNA of the CDR3: TGTGCCAGTAGGGTTAATGAAAAACTGTTTTTT. Encoded protein: CASRVNEKLFF.

The chain uses TRBV6-1 and TRBJ2-7; 8 bases align to TRBD1. V lost 10 bases, J lost 2 bases, and 4 bases stayed unmatched. CDR3 length: 12 residues. Germline V gene lookup returns CDR1 MNHNS and CDR2 SASEGT. The DNA for the CDR3 is TGTGCCACCGACAGGGGAACCTACGAGCAGTACTTC. Amino acid sequence: CATDRGTYEQYF.

The V call is TRBV5-6, the J call TRBJ2-3; TRBD1 or TRBD2 may be the D gene (5 bases each). Germline lookup yields CDR1 SGHDT and CDR2 YYEEEE. This CDR3 contains 14 residues. V lost 4 bases and J lost 2, with 11 bases in between. The chain's CDR3 is CASSMAGTTDTQYF. CDR3 in DNA: TGTGCCAGCAGCATGGCAGGGACCACAGATACGCAGTATTTT.

CDR3 nucleotides: TGTGCCAGCAGCTGGGGCGGGGGGGCCCAGGAGACCCAGTACTTC. Amino acid sequence: CASSWGGGAQETQYF. The chain couples TRBV9 to TRBJ2-5, with 9 bases fitting TRBD2. The CDR3 is 15 residues long. V lost 4 bases and J lost 5; bases outside the gene matches: 9. CDR1 and CDR2 (germline): SGDLS, YYNGEE.